This T cell receptor (beta chain) was recovered during a study of vaccination and CD4 T cells after COVID-19. Background on the study: Convalescent patients gave post-COVID blood a median approximately 100 days post-diagnosis, range 35 to 161.

Germline lookup yields CDR1 SGHVS and CDR2 FNYEAQ. CDR3 length: 14 residues. With 6 bases clipped from V and 2 bases from J, the junction kept 3 bases outside the gene matches. Oncomine TCR Beta short-read sequencing was applied to DNA from cultured CD4+ T cells. Each CDR3 protein gets one entry after TCRdb re-called the PCR reads with MiXCR. The sample includes over 15,000 distinct CDR3 sequences, 45% to 50% of them seen just once. This clonotype has more than one count but fewer than ten. The target antigen is unknown. Treatment of the sample: approximately nine-day PBMC culture with coronavirus spike peptide pools or control peptides (ViraFEST assay).

This receptor was identified in a human donor who had recovered from COVID-19. The rearrangement uses TRBV7-6 and TRBJ1-5; 8 positions agree with TRBD1. Sequencing was carried out using CD4+ T cells from blood, cultured in vitro. Written as DNA, the CDR3 is TGTGCCAGCAGTTCGACAGGGGGCAATCAGCCCCAGCATTTT. Its translation is CASSSTGGNQPQHF.